These 23 T cell receptor beta chains were sequenced from one sample in a study of cytomegalovirus exposure and HLA in healthy donors. The primer mix had 60 Vbeta and 13 Jbeta primers. Produced via immunoSEQ multiplex PCR; TCRdb's table is partial and in-frame only. The table lists under 150,000 clones, about four fifths of them singletons. Sequencing was carried out using PBMCs. These receptor sequences come from a man aged 18 to 29 in good health and CMV-seronegative.

This sequence joins TRBV12-5 and TRBJ1-6; D is ambiguous. The CDR3 loop spans 18 amino acids. In germline, CDR1 is LGHNT, CDR2 FRNRAP. Deletions cut 7 bases from V and 7 bases from J, with 26 bases between. The CDR3 bases are TGTGCTAGTGAAGATCGGATCAGCGGAGAGCCGCTCAATTCACCCCTCCACTTT. Its protein is CASEDRISGEPLNSPLHF.

This rearrangement joins TRBV7-9 to TRBJ2-1; a possible D gene is TRBD1 (6 bases). This CDR3 is built from 15 residues. V was pared by 8 bases and J by 8 bases, with 22 bases between. Germline V gene data show CDR1 as SEHNR and CDR2 as FQNEAQ (reference sequence). The chain's CDR3 is CASSSPHREGDEQFF. DNA of the CDR3: TGTGCCAGCTCCTCCCCCCACAGGGAAGGAGATGAGCAGTTCTTC.

The J gene is TRBJ2-1, the V gene TRBV28; 9 bases line up with TRBD1. Germline V lookup: CDR1 MDHEN, CDR2 SYDVKM. The CDR3 length is 15 residues. V lost 1 base and J lost 8; bases outside the gene matches: 6. Here the CDR3 reads CASSLLRDRVDEQFF. The CDR3 DNA sequence: TGTGCCAGCAGTTTATTGCGGGACAGGGTCGATGAGCAGTTCTTC.

The chain couples TRBV4-3 to TRBJ1-4; D perhaps matches TRBD1 (6 bases). CDR1 is LGHNA, CDR2 YSLEER, per germline. CDR3 length: 18 amino acids. V lost 0 bases, J lost 1 base, and 15 bases lay in between. In DNA, the CDR3 is TGCGCCAGCAGCCAAGATCTTTCAGTAGGGGGAACTAATGAAAAACTGTTTTTT. It encodes CASSQDLSVGGTNEKLFF.

This clone showed up just once. This chain uses TRBV7-2 with TRBJ1-5, with 8 bases lining up with TRBD1. Trimming took 5 bases from V and 0 from J; bases not matched to a gene: 9. CDR3 size: 17 residues. The V gene's germline CDR1 is SGHTA and CDR2 FQGNSA. Written as DNA, the CDR3 is TGTGCCAGCAGCGGTCGGACAGGGACCTATAGCAATCAGCCCCAGCATTTT. Translating gives CASSGRTGTYSNQPQHF.

V usage is TRBV29-1 and J usage is TRBJ1-1; D unclear. CDR3 size: 13 residues. Trimming pared 0 bases from V and 4 bases from J, leaving 9 bases between. Germline CDR1 SQVTM, CDR2 ANQGSEA. In DNA form, the CDR3 reads TGCAGCGTTGAAGATGGAGCGGCCACTGAAGCTTTCTTT. Translating it yields CSVEDGAATEAFF.

The chain links TRBV6-4 to TRBJ1-6; 9 bases agree with TRBD1. CDR3 size: 15 residues. CDR1 and CDR2 from the germline V gene are MRHNA and SNTAGT. With 0 bases clipped from V and 9 bases from J, the junction kept 3 bases outside the gene matches. CDR3 region: CASSDSGTGSSPLHF. DNA for the CDR3: TGTGCCAGCAGTGACTCGGGGACAGGGAGTTCACCCCTCCACTTT.

The table lists this clone with a count of one. The V gene is TRBV28, the J gene TRBJ1-1, with a possible D match to TRBD1 (5 bases). Trimming pared 7 bases from V and 5 bases from J, leaving 17 bases between. This CDR3 has 14 residues. Germline V gene sequence: CDR1 MDHEN, CDR2 SYDVKM. CDR3 in amino acids: CASNTDGGETEAFF. DNA for the CDR3: TGTGCCAGCAACACTGACGGGGGAGAAACTGAAGCTTTCTTT.

The J gene is TRBJ1-1, the V gene TRBV7-9; D may be TRBD1 (6 bases). Germline loops: CDR1 SEHNR, CDR2 FQNEAQ (reference sequence). The CDR3 has 13 residues. Trimming removed 5 bases at V and 5 bases at J, with 12 bases between. The CDR3: CASSTEGGTEAFF. The CDR3 coding sequence is TGTGCCAGCAGCACCGAGGGGGGGACTGAAGCTTTCTTT.

The genes are TRBV29-1 and TRBJ1-3; the match to TRBD1 covers 8 bases. The germline CDR1 and CDR2 sequences are SQVTM and ANQGSEA. The V segment lost 0 bases and the J segment 1 base; nucleotides outside the gene matches: 14. This CDR3 is 19 amino acids long. Here the CDR3 DNA reads TGCAGCGTTGAAGATCGGGGCAGGGGGCGTGGGGTTTCTGGAAACACCATATATTTT. This sequence encodes CSVEDRGRGRGVSGNTIYF.

V is TRBV7-8 and J is TRBJ1-5; D gene uncertain. This CDR3 comprises 12 residues. Per the germline V gene, CDR1 is SGHVS and CDR2 is FQNEAQ. Between the trimmed V and J ends, which lost 0 bases and 5 bases, there was a span of 2 bases. The CDR3 DNA sequence: TGTGCCAGCAGCTTAGCCTATCAGCCCCAGCATTTT. Its translation: CASSLAYQPQHF.

The chain has TRBV30 and TRBJ2-7; unclear D gene. CDR1 and CDR2 from the germline V gene are GTSNPN and SVGIG (reference sequence). Trimming left V 0 bases short and J 6 bases short, with 9 bases between. The CDR3 extends over 12 amino acids. The CDR3 spells CAWSVWAGEQYF. The CDR3 coding sequence is TGTGCCTGGAGTGTATGGGCAGGCGAGCAGTACTTC.

The CDR3 protein is CASSIAQGAGELFF. The CDR3 DNA is TGTGCCAGTAGTATCGCACAGGGGGCCGGGGAGCTGTTTTTT. The chain links TRBV19 to TRBJ2-2; 8 bases are shared with TRBD1. The CDR3 covers 14 residues. Trimming removed 3 bases from V and 6 bases from J; junction bases left unmatched: 3. The germline CDR1 and CDR2 sequences are LNHDA and SQIVND (reference sequence).

The chain joins TRBV19 to TRBJ2-7; 7 bases agree with TRBD1. Germline assignment: CDR1 LNHDA and CDR2 SQIVND (reference sequence). The CDR3 has 13 residues. Trimming removed 6 bases from V and 0 bases from J; junction bases left unmatched: 2. CDR3 protein: CASRTGSSYEQYF. The CDR3 nucleotides read TGTGCCAGTAGGACAGGGAGCTCCTACGAGCAGTACTTC.

The rearrangement links TRBV27 to TRBJ2-7, with D tentatively TRBD1 (6 bases). CDR3 length: 16 residues. From germline, CDR1 is MNHEY and CDR2 SMNVEV (reference sequence). V lost 5 bases and J lost 3, with 20 bases in between. The CDR3 region has the DNA TGTGCCAGCAGTCCGGAAGACAGGCCCCACCGCTACGAGCAGTACTTC. Translated: CASSPEDRPHRYEQYF.

J is TRBJ1-6 and V is TRBV28, with 12 bases aligning to TRBD1. CDR3 length equals 17 residues. Trimming cost V 4 bases and J 9 bases; bases outside gene matches: 10. CDR1 MDHEN and CDR2 SYDVKM come from the germline V gene. The CDR3 spells CASSSTPRDRGRSPLHF. CDR3 nucleotide sequence: TGTGCCAGCAGTTCGACCCCCCGGGACAGGGGGCGTTCACCCCTCCACTTT. Full variable domain (rest looked up from reference TRBV28 and TRBJ1-6): DVKVTQSSRYLVKRTGEKVFLECVQDMDHENMFWYRQDPGLGLRLIYFSYDVKMKEKGDIPEGYSVSREKKERFSLILESASTNQTSMYLCASSSTPRDRGRSPLHFGNGTRLTVT.

As for this clone: At the DNA level, this CDR3 is encoded by other sequences in the same sample as well. CDR3 loop: CASSPTGDYPNSPLHF. In nucleotides, the CDR3 is TGTGCCAGCAGCCCGACAGGGGATTACCCCAATTCACCCCTCCACTTT. The V gene is TRBV5-6, the J gene TRBJ1-6; 8 bases line up with TRBD1. This CDR3 is 16 amino acids long. V shed 4 bases, J shed 7 bases, and the junction held 10 bases outside the gene matches. The germline CDR1 and CDR2 sequences are SGHDT and YYEEEE.

J is TRBJ1-4 and V is TRBV11-2; D unresolved. Looked up from germline, CDR1 is SGHAT and CDR2 is FQNNGV. The CDR3 is 14 amino acids. The V gene lost 3 bases and the J gene lost 3 bases, with 8 bases spanning the gap. Written as DNA, the CDR3 is TGTGCCAGCAGCTTCCTTTATCCTAATGAAAAACTGTTTTTT. It codes for CASSFLYPNEKLFF. The variable domain in full, completed from reference TRBV11-2 and TRBJ1-4, reads EAGVAQSPRYKIIEKRQSVAFWCNPISGHATLYWYQQILGQGPKLLIQFQNNGVVDDSQLPKDRFSAERLKGVDSTLKIQPAKLEDSAVYLCASSFLYPNEKLFFGSGTQLSVL.

CDR3 in DNA: TGTGCCATCAGTGAGTACGGGGGGAACACTGAAGCTTTCTTT. Its translation: CAISEYGGNTEAFF. The chain combines TRBV10-3 with TRBJ1-1, with a weak D call TRBD1 (5 bases). Between the trimmed V and J ends, which lost 1 base and 1 base, there was a span of 7 bases. Germline CDR1 reads ENHRY; CDR2 reads SYGVKD. CDR3 length: 14 amino acids.

The chain has TRBV25-1 and TRBJ2-3; 8 bases line up with TRBD2. The junction had 10 bases not matched to a gene; V was cut back by 8 bases and J by 3 bases. CDR1 and CDR2 from the germline V gene are MGHDK and SYGVNS. The CDR3 consists of 15 residues. CDR3 sequence: CASLPGGGRTDTQYF. CDR3 DNA sequence: TGTGCCAGCCTGCCCGGCGGGGGGAGGACAGATACGCAGTATTTT.

This chain joins TRBV7-8 and TRBJ1-2, with 7 bases matching TRBD1. There are 14 residues in the CDR3. After removal of 5 bases from V and 2 bases from J, the junction contained 5 bases not matched to a gene. Germline V gene sequence: CDR1 SGHVS, CDR2 FQNEAQ. CDR3 region: CASSGTEFNYGYTF. The CDR3, as DNA: TGTGCCAGCAGCGGGACAGAATTCAACTATGGCTACACCTTC.

This chain uses TRBV15 with TRBJ2-7; perhaps TRBD2 as D (5 bases). CDR1 LNHNV and CDR2 YYDKDF come from the germline V gene (reference sequence). Trimming removed 1 base from V and 5 bases from J, with 12 bases in between. The CDR3 covers 14 residues. As DNA, the CDR3 is TGTGCCACCAGCAGAGGTGAGGGTTGGAACGAGCAGTACTTC. Amino acids: CATSRGEGWNEQYF.

This sequence joins TRBV9 and TRBJ2-1; a possible D gene is TRBD2 (5 bases). The germline V gene encodes CDR1 SGDLS and CDR2 YYNGEE. With 4 bases removed from V and 0 bases from J, the gap between germline ends came to 11 bases. This CDR3 comprises 15 residues. Here the CDR3 reads CASSTLVYSYNEQFF. CDR3 sequence (DNA): TGTGCCAGCAGCACACTAGTGTACTCCTACAATGAGCAGTTCTTC.